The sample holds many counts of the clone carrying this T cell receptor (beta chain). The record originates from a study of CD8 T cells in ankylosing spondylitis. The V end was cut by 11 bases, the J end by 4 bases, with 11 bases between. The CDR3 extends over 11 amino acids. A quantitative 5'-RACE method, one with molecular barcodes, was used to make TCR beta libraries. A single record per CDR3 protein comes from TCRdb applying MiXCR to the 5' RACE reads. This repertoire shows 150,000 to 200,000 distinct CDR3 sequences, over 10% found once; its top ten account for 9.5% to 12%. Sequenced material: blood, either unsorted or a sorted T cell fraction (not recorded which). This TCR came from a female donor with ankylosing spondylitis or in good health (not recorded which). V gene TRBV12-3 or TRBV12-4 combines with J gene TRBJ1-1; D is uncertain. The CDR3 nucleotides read TGTGCCTCCAGGTTGTTCACTGAAGCTTTCTTT. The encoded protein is CASRLFTEAFF.